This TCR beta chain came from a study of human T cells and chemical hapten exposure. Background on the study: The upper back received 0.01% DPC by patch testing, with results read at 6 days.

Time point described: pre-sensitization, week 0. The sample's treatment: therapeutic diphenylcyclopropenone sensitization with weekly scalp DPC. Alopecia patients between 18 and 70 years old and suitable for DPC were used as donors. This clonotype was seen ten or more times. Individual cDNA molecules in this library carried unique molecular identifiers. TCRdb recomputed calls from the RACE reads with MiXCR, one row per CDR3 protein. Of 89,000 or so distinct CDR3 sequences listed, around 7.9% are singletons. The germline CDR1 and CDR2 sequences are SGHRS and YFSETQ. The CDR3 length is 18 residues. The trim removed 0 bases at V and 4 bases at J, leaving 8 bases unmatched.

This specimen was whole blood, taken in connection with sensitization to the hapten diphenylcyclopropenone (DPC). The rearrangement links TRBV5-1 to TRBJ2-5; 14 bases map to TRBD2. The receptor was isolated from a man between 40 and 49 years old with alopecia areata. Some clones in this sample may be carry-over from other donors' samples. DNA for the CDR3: TGCGCCAGCAGCTTGGGACTAGCGGGAGGGCCCGTCTCAGAGACCCAGTACTTC. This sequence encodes CASSLGLAGGPVSETQYF.